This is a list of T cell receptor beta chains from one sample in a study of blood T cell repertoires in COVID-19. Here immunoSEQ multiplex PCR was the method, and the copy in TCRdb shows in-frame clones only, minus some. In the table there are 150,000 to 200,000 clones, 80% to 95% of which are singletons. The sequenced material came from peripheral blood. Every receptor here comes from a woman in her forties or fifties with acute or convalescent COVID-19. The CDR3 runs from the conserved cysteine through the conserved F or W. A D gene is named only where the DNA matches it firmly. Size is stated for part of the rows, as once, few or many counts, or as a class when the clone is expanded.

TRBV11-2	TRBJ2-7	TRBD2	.	TGTGCCAGCAGCCCTGGACTAGCGGGGTCCTACGAGCAGTACTTC	CASSPGLAGSYEQYF
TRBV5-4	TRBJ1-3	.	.	TGTGCCAGCAGCTTCGGCCTTAGCAACACCATATATTTT	CASSFGLSNTIYF
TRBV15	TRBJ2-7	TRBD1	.	TGTGCCACCGGACAGGACAGGGGGCCGTACGAGCAGTACTTC	CATGQDRGPYEQYF
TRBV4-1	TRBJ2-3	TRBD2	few	TGCGCCAGCAGCCAAGATGAGGGACTAGTGACCACAGATACGCAGTATTTT	CASSQDEGLVTTDTQYF
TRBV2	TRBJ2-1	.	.	TGTGCCAGCAGTGAACCAGCAGGGGAGCAGTTCTTC	CASSEPAGEQFF
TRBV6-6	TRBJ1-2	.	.	TGTGCCAGCAGCATCCGTGCGGGGAACCACTATGGCTACACCTTC	CASSIRAGNHYGYTF
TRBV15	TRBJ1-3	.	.	TGTGCCACCAGCAGCATGTTTGGGATGGCCTCGGGGGGAAACACCATATATTTT	CATSSMFGMASGGNTIYF
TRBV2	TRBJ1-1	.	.	TGTGCCAGCAGTGTTGAAGCGAACACTGAAGCTTTCTTT	CASSVEANTEAFF
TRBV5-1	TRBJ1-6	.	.	TGCGCCAGCAGCTTGGGACAGAGTAACTATAATTCACCCCTCCACTTT	CASSLGQSNYNSPLHF
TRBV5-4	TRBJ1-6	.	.	TGTGCCAGCAGCGCCGGACTTTCACCCCTCCACTTT	CASSAGLSPLHF
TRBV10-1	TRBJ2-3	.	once	TGCGCCAGCAGTGAGTCAGGGACTCTAACGCAGTATTTT	CASSESGTLTQYF
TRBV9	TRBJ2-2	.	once	TGTGCCAGCAAAGAGGACAGTTTCACCGGGGAGCTGTTTTTT	CASKEDSFTGELFF
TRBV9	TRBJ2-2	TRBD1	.	TGTGCCAGCAGCGTAGGACAGGGAACCGGGGAGCTGTTTTTT	CASSVGQGTGELFF
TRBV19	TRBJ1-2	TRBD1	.	TGTGCCAGCCAATCGCAGGGGGGCTATGGCTACACCTTC	CASQSQGGYGYTF
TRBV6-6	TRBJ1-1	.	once	TGTGCCAGCAGTTATCAGGACACTGAAGCTTTCTTT	CASSYQDTEAFF
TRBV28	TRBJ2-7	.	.	TGTGCCAGCAGAGACAGGCGTCCCTACGAGCAGTACTTC	CASRDRRPYEQYF
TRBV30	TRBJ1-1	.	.	TGTGCCTGGAGGGACAGGAACACTGAAGCTTTCTTT	CAWRDRNTEAFF